This is a list of T cell receptor beta chains from one sample in a study of OX40 agonist ivuxolimab in advanced cancers. TCRdb keeps only in-frame clones here, not all; method: immunoSEQ multiplex PCR. The table shows approximately 100,000 clones, with 90% occurring only once. Sequencing was performed on CD4+ or CD8+ T cells sorted from blood, taken in a trial of the OX40 agonist ivuxolimab. The receptors were gathered from an adult with an advanced solid tumor such as melanoma, head and neck, liver or kidney cancer. Both conserved end residues are part of each CDR3. The order of the fields is D gene, J gene, clone size, V gene, CDR3 protein, CDR3 DNA. The D gene is left open where the match is weak. A row's size may be missing; if present it is once, few, many or a size class.

- TRBJ2-5 - TRBV7-2 CASSQQGRETQYF TGTGCCAGCAGCCAGCAGGGGAGGGAGACCCAGTACTTC
TRBD1 TRBJ1-1 - TRBV19 CASSPRQGGTEAFF TGTGCCAGTAGTCCCCGACAGGGAGGGACTGAAGCTTTCTTT
- TRBJ2-2 - TRBV7-6 CASSLEAQDNGELFF TGTGCCAGCAGCTTAGAGGCCCAGGATAACGGGGAGCTGTTTTTT
- TRBJ1-1 - TRBV5-4 CASSLAANTEAFF TGTGCCAGCAGCTTGGCTGCGAACACTGAAGCTTTCTTT
TRBD2 TRBJ2-3 - TRBV2 CASSEPLGGLQYF TGTGCCAGCAGTGAGCCTTTGGGGGGGTTGCAGTATTTT
- TRBJ2-3 - TRBV5-5 CASSLGAGTGTDTQYF TGTGCCAGCAGCTTGGGGGCCGGGACTGGCACAGATACGCAGTATTTT
- TRBJ1-5 - TRBV7-8 CASSLMGSANQPQHF TGTGCCAGCAGCTTAATGGGGTCAGCTAATCAGCCCCAGCATTTT
- TRBJ2-7 - TRBV11-2 CASSLSVYEQYF TGTGCCAGCAGCTTATCGGTGTACGAGCAGTACTTC
- TRBJ2-5 - TRBV5-1 CASSLGGMGETQYF TGCGCCAGCAGCTTGGGTGGGATGGGAGAGACCCAGTACTTC
- TRBJ1-5 - TRBV19 CASSREGRGSNQPQHF TGTGCCAGTAGCCGCGAGGGGAGAGGGAGCAATCAGCCCCAGCATTTT
TRBD1 TRBJ1-1 once TRBV19 CASTLTGVATEAFF TGTGCCAGTACCCTCACAGGGGTAGCAACTGAAGCTTTCTTT
- TRBJ2-7 - TRBV28 CASTFQGGGYEQYF TGTGCCAGCACCTTCCAGGGGGGCGGCTACGAGCAGTACTTC
TRBD2 TRBJ2-7 once TRBV4-3 CASSHYDPGTSGGSSYEQYF TGCGCCAGCAGCCACTACGACCCCGGGACTAGCGGGGGGAGCTCCTACGAGCAGTACTTC
- TRBJ2-2 - TRBV5-6 CASSFTGPTGELFF TGTGCCAGCAGCTTTACAGGGCCCACCGGGGAGCTGTTTTTT
TRBD2 TRBJ2-7 - TRBV18 CASSPGTSGLGEQYF TGTGCCAGCTCACCTGGGACTAGCGGCCTTGGGGAGCAGTACTTC
- TRBJ2-5 - TRBV29-1 CSVEDSTGTQYF TGCAGCGTTGAAGATAGTACGGGGACCCAGTACTTC
- TRBJ2-7 - TRBV25-1 CASETSGAGYEQYF TGTGCCAGCGAAACCTCAGGGGCAGGGTACGAGCAGTACTTC
- TRBJ1-1 - TRBV30 CAGVGGGSEAFF TGTGCCGGGGTAGGCGGGGGCTCTGAAGCTTTCTTT
TRBD1 TRBJ2-2 - TRBV15 CATSRGTGNTGELFF TGTGCCACCAGCAGAGGGACAGGGAACACCGGGGAGCTGTTTTTT
TRBD1 TRBJ1-1 - TRBV5-1 CASSSSTGSLIQTRNTEAFF TGCGCCAGCAGCTCCTCGACAGGGTCCCTAATCCAAACCCGGAACACTGAAGCTTTCTTT
- TRBJ1-2 - TRBV9 CASSVGIGAPNYGYTF TGTGCCAGCAGCGTAGGGATAGGGGCTCCTAACTATGGCTACACCTTC
TRBD1 TRBJ2-5 - TRBV19 CASRRDRGQETQYF TGTGCCAGTAGAAGGGACAGGGGCCAAGAGACCCAGTACTTC
TRBD2 TRBJ2-3 few TRBV27 CASRTRAGGPTDTQYF TGTGCCAGCAGGACTAGAGCGGGGGGGCCCACAGATACGCAGTATTTT